The TCR beta chain described here comes from a study of regulatory T cells in long-lasting Graves disease. Study findings and constraints: Persistent disease favored TRBV28, TRBJ1-2 and TRBJ2-5.

Time point: persistent/refractory GD, antithyroid drugs over 5 years with positive TRAb. Construction of the TCR library relied on RNA isolated from PBMCs. A few counts support this clonotype. Its antigen is still unknown. The V gene's germline CDR1 is SGHTA and CDR2 FQGNSA. The length of the CDR3 is 18 residues. The V gene end was trimmed by 2 bases and the J gene end by 6 bases; junction bases not matched to a gene: 11. Sequencing libraries for TCR beta were prepared with iRepertoire HTBI primers and Arm-PCR of CDR3 regions. Study processing details: Taken together, the samples had 50 to 70 TRBV and 14 TRBJ segments identified. TCRdb re-called the multiplex PCR reads through MiXCR, storing one row per CDR3 protein. These V and J calls are TCRdb output, not the study's own analysis. The repertoire has a few hundred thousand distinct CDR3 sequences, 20% to 25% of them found once; the top ten carry around 7%.

V and J are TRBV7-2 and TRBJ2-1; TRBD2 matches at 12 bases. The TCR comes from a female donor with Graves disease. The specimen was peripheral blood mononuclear cells (PBMCs), collected when the disease was refractory, from a patient treated with antithyroid drugs. The CDR3 loop reads CASSLLFTSGRSANEQFF. The CDR3 bases are TGTGCCAGCAGCTTACTATTCACTAGCGGGAGGTCTGCCAATGAGCAGTTCTTC.